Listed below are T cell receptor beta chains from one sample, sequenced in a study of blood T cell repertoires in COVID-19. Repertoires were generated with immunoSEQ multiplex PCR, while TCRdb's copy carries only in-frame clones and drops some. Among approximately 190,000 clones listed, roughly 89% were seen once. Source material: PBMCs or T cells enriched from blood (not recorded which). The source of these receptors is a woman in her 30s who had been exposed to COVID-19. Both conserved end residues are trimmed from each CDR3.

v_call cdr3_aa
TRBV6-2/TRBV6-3 ASSVRTEAF
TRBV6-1 ASGEGGRSSYEQY
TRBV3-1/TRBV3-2 ASSDRNPNYGYT
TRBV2 ASSGGQGARQRNTEAF
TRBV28 ASSLGGRANTEAF
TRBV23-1 ASSQSQGIMNTEAF
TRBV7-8 ASSLPGRTSGGYNEQF
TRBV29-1 SVAAGTGSTDTQY
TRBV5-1 ASSLAADSLYGYT
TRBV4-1 ASSQAPRDVGTQY
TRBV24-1 ATSDRTSGGAGELF
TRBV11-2 ASSKRGQGAYNSPLH
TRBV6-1 ASSERQGPNYKAGELF
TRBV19 ASSIVNEKLF
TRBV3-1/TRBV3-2 ASSQGRVGGKNQPQH
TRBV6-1 ASSEGRERNQPQH
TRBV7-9 ASSLVAGGLLL
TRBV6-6 ASSYGGRPRNTIY
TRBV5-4 ASSRPDRAYGYT
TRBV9 ASSEGPRGITEAF
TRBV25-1 ASSDPQGSQSLH
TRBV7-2 ASSLHGADNEKLF
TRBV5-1 ASSLGIRGEAF
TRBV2 AAGQGPYNSPLH
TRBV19 ASSMYRVYTDTQY
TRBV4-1 ASSQESSVAVFQETQY
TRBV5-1 ASSLSSGNTEAF
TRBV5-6 ASSPAEYSYNSPLH
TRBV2 ASMARRDYYEQY
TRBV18 ASSGGVVSYNEQF
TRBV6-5 ASTSSSSYNEQF
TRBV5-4 ASSSPRQGGGGEQY
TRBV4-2 ASSPLTGSDTDTQY
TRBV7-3 ASSLIGLVDTDTQY
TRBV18 ASSPGGQGNTIY
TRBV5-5 ASSLNGGVGSYQPQH
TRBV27 ASSFSMVLDEQF
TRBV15 ATSSRGTGDWEQY
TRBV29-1 SVGPTGAYNEQF
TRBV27 ASSSTSGGNNEQF